This is a list of T cell receptor beta chains from one sample in a study of blood T cell repertoires in COVID-19. The method was immunoSEQ multiplex PCR; TCRdb's version includes in-frame clones alone and lacks a portion of them. The table shows under 200,000 clones, with 80% to 90% occurring only once. The sequencing sample was made of peripheral blood. The receptors derive from a woman aged 55-69 years with COVID-19, enrolled during active disease. Both conserved end residues are part of each CDR3. Fields, in order: D gene, J gene, clone size, CDR3 length, V gene, CDR3 protein, CDR3 DNA. The D gene is left open where the match is weak. Size is stated for part of the rows, as once, few or many counts, or as a class when the clone is expanded.

d_call: TRBD1; j_call: TRBJ1-6; clone_size: NA; cdr3_length: 14; v_call: TRBV27; cdr3_aa: CASSMTGTNSPLHF; cdr3_nt: TGTGCCAGCAGCATGACAGGGACTAATTCACCCCTCCACTTT
d_call: NA; j_call: TRBJ2-1; clone_size: NA; cdr3_length: 16; v_call: TRBV4-3; cdr3_aa: CASSQDGRGMGGEQFF; cdr3_nt: TGCGCCAGCAGCCAAGACGGCAGGGGAATGGGTGGTGAGCAGTTCTTC
d_call: NA; j_call: TRBJ1-1; clone_size: NA; cdr3_length: 14; v_call: TRBV7-9; cdr3_aa: CASSYQGLNTEAFF; cdr3_nt: TGTGCCAGCAGCTATCAGGGTTTGAACACTGAAGCTTTCTTT
d_call: NA; j_call: TRBJ2-1; clone_size: NA; cdr3_length: 15; v_call: TRBV2; cdr3_aa: CASSELSGWDNEQFF; cdr3_nt: TGTGCCAGCAGTGAATTGAGCGGGTGGGACAATGAGCAGTTCTTC
d_call: TRBD2; j_call: TRBJ2-5; clone_size: NA; cdr3_length: 15; v_call: TRBV7-2; cdr3_aa: CASRLGGGRLETQYF; cdr3_nt: TGTGCCAGTCGTCTGGGCGGCGGGAGGCTTGAGACCCAGTACTTC
d_call: NA; j_call: TRBJ1-2; clone_size: NA; cdr3_length: 16; v_call: TRBV7-2; cdr3_aa: CASSRSGGRDLYGYTF; cdr3_nt: TGTGCCAGCAGCCGTTCGGGAGGACGCGATCTCTATGGCTACACCTTC
d_call: TRBD1; j_call: TRBJ1-3; clone_size: once; cdr3_length: 15; v_call: TRBV29-1; cdr3_aa: CSVVGTGGPGNTIYF; cdr3_nt: TGCAGCGTTGTTGGGACAGGAGGACCTGGAAACACCATATATTTT
d_call: TRBD1; j_call: TRBJ2-7; clone_size: NA; cdr3_length: 14; v_call: TRBV5-1; cdr3_aa: CASSFDRDAYEQYF; cdr3_nt: TGCGCCAGCAGCTTCGACAGGGATGCCTACGAGCAGTACTTC
d_call: TRBD1; j_call: TRBJ2-1; clone_size: NA; cdr3_length: 16; v_call: TRBV7-3; cdr3_aa: CASSTCRDSSYNEQFF; cdr3_nt: TGTGCCAGCAGCACTTGCCGGGACAGCTCCTACAATGAGCAGTTCTTC
d_call: TRBD1; j_call: TRBJ1-5; clone_size: NA; cdr3_length: 20; v_call: TRBV23-1; cdr3_aa: CASSQSTWTGGYYSNQAQHF; cdr3_nt: TGCGCCAGCAGTCAATCGACCTGGACAGGGGGCTATTATAGCAATCAGGCCCAGCATTTT
d_call: NA; j_call: TRBJ1-1; clone_size: NA; cdr3_length: 11; v_call: TRBV10-3; cdr3_aa: CAIRTGLEAFF; cdr3_nt: TGTGCCATCAGGACCGGACTTGAAGCTTTCTTT
d_call: TRBD2; j_call: TRBJ2-7; clone_size: NA; cdr3_length: 15; v_call: TRBV5-1; cdr3_aa: CASSTLAGGVSEQYF; cdr3_nt: TGCGCCAGCAGCACCTTAGCGGGAGGCGTTTCCGAGCAGTACTTC
d_call: TRBD1; j_call: TRBJ1-5; clone_size: NA; cdr3_length: 17; v_call: TRBV28; cdr3_aa: CASSLPRDRGWNQPQHF; cdr3_nt: TGTGCCAGCAGTTTACCCCGGGACAGGGGATGGAATCAGCCCCAGCATTTT
d_call: NA; j_call: TRBJ2-7; clone_size: once; cdr3_length: 13; v_call: TRBV29-1; cdr3_aa: CSVGTGLYYEQYF; cdr3_nt: TGCAGCGTTGGTACAGGGCTATACTACGAGCAGTACTTC
d_call: NA; j_call: TRBJ1-5; clone_size: NA; cdr3_length: 15; v_call: TRBV6-1; cdr3_aa: CASSDVGGWNQPQHF; cdr3_nt: TGTGCCAGCAGTGACGTGGGGGGATGGAATCAGCCCCAGCATTTT